This T cell receptor beta chain was identified in a study of T-cell reconstitution after alpha-beta-depleted transplantation in children. Preparation of the TCRbeta library involved a method that used unique molecular identifiers. TCRdb used MiXCR to reprocess the PCR reads, holding one entry per CDR3 protein. The profile shows 540,000 or so distinct CDR3 sequences, approximately 22% of them singletons. Study-wide findings and caveats: After transplant, high TCRbeta diversity at day 60 in some patients arose from surviving recipient T cells and thymic progenitors.

This clonotype was seen many times. Its antigen is as yet unknown. Germline CDR1 reads DFQATT; CDR2 reads SNEGSKA (reference sequence). The CDR3 is made up of 11 amino acids. V was cut by 0 bases and J by 7 bases, with 5 bases left in between. The material sequenced was PBMCs, mostly from graft donor cells, taken 360 days after TCRalphabeta/CD19-depleted stem cell transplant. The chain uses TRBV20-1 and TRBJ2-3; D call uncertain. The source is a boy younger than two who had a stem cell transplant for acute myeloid leukemia, so the T cells may come from the graft donor. The CDR3, as DNA: TGCAGTGCTAGAGATCAGTATACGCAGTATTTT. This translates into CSARDQYTQYF.